This T cell receptor beta chain comes out of a study of T-cell memory formation after mild COVID-19. After 5'RACE with constant-segment primers, TCR alpha and TCR beta cDNA libraries carrying sample barcodes and UMIs were obtained. TCRdb reprocessed the 5' RACE reads with MiXCR, giving one entry per CDR3 protein. This sample yields some 45,000 distinct CDR3 sequences, of which 27% are seen a single time; just under 45% belongs to the top ten. Germline CDR1 and CDR2: SEHNR and FQNEAQ (reference sequence). CDR3 length: 11 residues. Trimming left V 4 bases short and J 12 bases short, with 12 bases between. General study results and limits: Contracting clones, day 15 to 85, had balanced CD4/CD8, and later expanders favored CD4+. Prior to infection, memory already included some responding clones, suggesting cross-reactive memory joined. SARS-CoV-2 specificity was not confirmed for second-wave clones peaking on day 37.

To note about this clonotype: Its antigen is as yet unknown.

This clonotype was sampled from a man between 18 and 35 years old who had mild COVID-19 (a few samples of this study predate the infection). Cell type and time point are not known. The source material was PBMCs or a T cell subset sorted from them (not recorded which). V gene TRBV7-9 combines with J gene TRBJ2-5; the D gene is possibly TRBD2 (5 bases). In nucleotides, the CDR3 is TGTGCCAGCAGCTCCGGACTGTGGAAGTACTTC. Residues: CASSSGLWKYF.